The 24 T cell receptor beta chains below all came from one sample that was sequenced in a study of blood T cells in healthy people across ages (dated by TCRdb to between 2015 and 2016). Receptor libraries were prepared by 5' RACE. This sample was sequenced with an Illumina HiSeq 2500. A second about 7 to 12 cycle PCR used a sample-barcoded 5' primer and a J-beta primer mix. TCRdb passed the public sequencing reads through fastp at Q25 and MiXCR, retaining productive beta sequences. Rows matching on CDR3 protein sequence are summarized as one entry with the most common DNA and genes. The sample table contains approximately 1,000,000 distinct CDR3 sequences; only one count was recorded for around two fifths of them. The ten top clones hold less than 15% of the sample. The sequencing input was blood. The receptor set was obtained from a man younger than 35 in good health.

This rearrangement joins TRBV7-2 to TRBJ2-5; 10 nucleotides line up with TRBD2. CDR1 is SGHTA, CDR2 FQGNSA, per germline. This CDR3 has 16 residues. Losses at the gene ends were 1 base for V and 1 base for J; bases not matched to a gene: 3. As DNA, the CDR3 is TGTGCCAGCAGCTTAGTACTAGCGGGGTTCCAAGAGACCCAGTACTTC. This encodes CASSLVLAGFQETQYF.

The rearrangement uses TRBV28 and TRBJ2-4; TRBD1 is a possible D gene (5 bases). The DNA matches TRBJ2-5 better at its end, which makes the J call doubtful. Germline CDR1 and CDR2: MDHEN and SYDVKM. This CDR3 contains 13 residues. The CDR3 reads CASSATAKGTQYF. In DNA form, the CDR3 reads TGTGCCAGTTCTGCGACAGCAAAAGGGACCCAGTACTTC.

The genes are TRBV21-1 and TRBJ2-1; the tabulated D call, TRBD1, remains unverified against the DNA. TRBV21-1 is deemed a pseudogene. The CDR3 contains 15 residues. The CDR3 protein is CASSTQQGLGETQFF. CDR3 DNA: TGTGCCAGCAGCACGCAACAGGGGTTGGGGGAGACCCAGTTCTTC.

The rearrangement uses TRBV12-3 or TRBV12-4 and TRBJ1-1; D not resolved. The CDR3 contains 15 residues. Trimming took 5 bases from V and 10 from J, leaving 23 bases between them. CDR3 nucleotides: TGTGCCAGCAGTAACGCCGCGGACGTGGCTGGAGGAGCTTTCTTT. Its translation: CASSNAADVAGGAFF.

This clonotype was observed a few times. The chain employs TRBV5-1 and TRBJ2-7, with 10 nucleotides matching TRBD2. The CDR3 loop spans 17 amino acids. J lost 7 bases, V lost 4 bases, and 17 bases had no gene match. Germline values: CDR1 SGHRS, CDR2 YFSETQ. CDR3: CASSPLLTSGAYNEQYF. CDR3 DNA sequence: TGCGCCAGCAGCCCCCTTCTCACTAGCGGGGCCTACAATGAGCAGTACTTC. The full variable domain, its missing parts supplied by reference TRBV5-1 and TRBJ2-7, is KAGVTQTPRYLIKTRGQQVTLSCSPISGHRSVSWYQQTPGQGLQFLFEYFSETQRNKGNFPGRFSGRQFSNSRSEMNVSTLELGDSALYLCASSPLLTSGAYNEQYFGPGTRLTVT.

There are many counts of this clonotype. The chain has TRBV12-3 or TRBV12-4 and TRBJ1-2; D is undetermined. This CDR3 comprises 13 residues. Trimming took 1 base from V and 5 from J, leaving 8 bases between them. The CDR3 bases are TGTGCCAGCAGTTTAGGGCAGCTATATGGCTACACCTTC. Protein sequence: CASSLGQLYGYTF.

This rearrangement joins TRBV20-1 to TRBJ1-2; tentative D call: TRBD1 (5 bases). This CDR3 is 12 amino acids long. Germline CDR1 and CDR2: DFQATT and SNEGSKA (reference sequence). The CDR3 bases are TGCGCCGCGCAGGGAGTCAACAATGGCTACACCTTC. Amino acid sequence: CAAQGVNNGYTF.

The chain is built from TRBV7-9 and TRBJ1-2, with D unresolved. Germline V gives CDR1 SEHNR, CDR2 FQNEAQ (reference sequence). CDR3 size: 16 residues. Between the trimmed V and J ends, which lost 1 base and 1 base, there was a span of 13 bases. In nucleotides, the CDR3 is TGTGCCAGCAGCTTAGAAGGGCAGCTCCTTAACTATGGCTACACCTTC. Protein: CASSLEGQLLNYGYTF.

This clonotype has only a few counts. The chain links TRBV10-3 to TRBJ2-1, with a tentative D call TRBD2 (5 bases). Germline-derived CDR1 and CDR2 are ENHRY and SYGVKD. The length of the CDR3 is 16 residues. The V gene lost 3 bases and the J gene lost 0 bases, with 12 bases spanning the gap. The CDR3 DNA is TGTGCCATCAGTGACCCCGACGGGAACTCCTACAATGAGCAGTTCTTC. The encoded protein is CAISDPDGNSYNEQFF.

The table lists this clonotype with many counts. The rearrangement links TRBV7-3 to TRBJ2-3; 10 bases are shared with TRBD2. After removal of 6 bases from V and 3 bases from J, the junction contained 6 bases not matched to a gene. The CDR3 has 15 residues. Germline CDR1 reads SGHTA; CDR2 reads FQGTGA. DNA of the CDR3: TGTGCCAGCAGTTTTGATAGCGGGGGGACAGATACGCAGTATTTT. This gives the protein CASSFDSGGTDTQYF.

This clonotype appeared a few times. The chain recombines TRBV9 with TRBJ1-2; no firm D call. Per germline, CDR1 SGDLS and CDR2 YYNGEE. CDR3 length equals 13 residues. V was cut by 0 bases and J by 7 bases, with 10 bases left in between. The DNA of the CDR3 is TGTGCCAGCAGCGTAGCCTACGGTCTTGGCTACACCTTC. The encoded protein is CASSVAYGLGYTF.

A remark on this clonotype: A read error may account for a junction end that differs from germline. The chain joins TRBV5-1 to TRBJ1-2, with a possible D match to TRBD1 (5 bases). This CDR3 region has 12 residues. CDR1 SGHRS and CDR2 YFSETQ come from the germline V gene. The CDR3 DNA sequence: TGCGCCAGCATCTTGGGGCAGGGTGGCTACACCTTC. Translated: CASILGQGGYTF.

This clonotype was seen a handful of times. The V and J genes are TRBV25-1 and TRBJ1-2; D is possibly TRBD1 (6 bases). The CDR3 runs 13 residues. The V end was cut by 7 bases, the J end by 5 bases, with 14 bases between. The germline V gene encodes CDR1 MGHDK and CDR2 SYGVNS. The CDR3 region is CASNSQGNYGYTF. The DNA of the CDR3 is TGTGCCAGCAACTCACAGGGAAATTATGGCTACACCTTC.

The chain joins TRBV20-1 to TRBJ2-4, with 8 bases lining up with TRBD1. The J call is doubtful: the DNA matches TRBJ2-5 better. This CDR3 has 15 residues. CDR1 and CDR2 (germline): DFQATT, SNEGSKA (reference sequence). In nucleotides, the CDR3 is TGCAGTGCTAGTCGGACAGGGAGGTTGTGGGAGACCCAGTACTTC. Translating gives CSASRTGRLWETQYF.

This chain links TRBV4-2 with TRBJ2-7; 9 bases fit TRBD1. The CDR3 spans 16 residues. The germline gives CDR1 LGHNA, CDR2 YNFKEQ. Trimming took 0 bases from V and 2 from J; bases not matched to a gene: 5. The CDR3 here is CASSQEFGQGTYEQYF. CDR3 in DNA: TGTGCCAGCAGCCAAGAATTCGGACAGGGGACCTACGAGCAGTACTTC.

J is TRBJ1-1 and V is TRBV5-1; no reliable D call. V was shortened by 4 bases and J by 1 base, with 14 bases between the two germline ends. The CDR3 is made up of 15 amino acids. From germline, CDR1 is SGHRS and CDR2 YFSETQ. The CDR3 reads CASSEDGFSNTEAFF. The CDR3 nucleotides read TGCGCCAGCAGCGAAGACGGTTTTTCGAACACTGAAGCTTTCTTT. The whole variable domain, filled in from reference TRBV5-1 and TRBJ1-1, reads KAGVTQTPRYLIKTRGQQVTLSCSPISGHRSVSWYQQTPGQGLQFLFEYFSETQRNKGNFPGRFSGRQFSNSRSEMNVSTLELGDSALYLCASSEDGFSNTEAFFGQGTRLTVV.

This clonotype was recorded a few times. The V call is TRBV12-3 or TRBV12-4, the J call TRBJ2-3; TRBD2 matches 7 bases. Germline trimming cut 5 bases from V and 5 bases from J; bases unmatched to any gene: 7. The CDR3 consists of 14 residues. CDR3 loop: CASSRTRQLDTQYF. DNA of the CDR3: TGTGCCAGCAGTCGGACTAGGCAGTTAGATACGCAGTATTTT.

This clonotype has just a few counts. The rearrangement links TRBV12-3 or TRBV12-4 to TRBJ2-5, with D possibly being TRBD2 (5 bases). The CDR3 consists of 15 residues. V gave up 4 bases and J gave up 0 bases, with 12 bases separating them. Here the CDR3 reads CASSYRGSNQETQYF. The CDR3 DNA sequence: TGTGCCAGCAGTTATCGCGGGTCTAACCAAGAGACCCAGTACTTC.

The rearrangement joins TRBV12-3 or TRBV12-4 to TRBJ2-2; 8 nucleotides align to TRBD1. The CDR3 totals 16 residues. Trimming removed 6 bases from V and 6 bases from J; junction bases left unmatched: 12. Written as DNA, the CDR3 is TGTGCCAGCAGGATCGGGACAGGAGTACCCGCCGGGGAGCTGTTTTTT. Its protein product is CASRIGTGVPAGELFF.

This clonotype was counted a few times. This chain joins TRBV9 and TRBJ2-1, with a possible D match to TRBD1 (6 bases). This CDR3 spans 16 amino acids. CDR1 and CDR2 from the germline V gene are SGDLS and YYNGEE. V shed 3 bases and J shed 0 bases, with 13 bases lying between them. CDR3 amino acids: CASSGRTVSSYNEQFF. CDR3 DNA: TGTGCCAGCAGCGGACGGACAGTGAGCTCCTACAATGAGCAGTTCTTC.

This clonotype appeared a single time. This sequence joins TRBV29-1 and TRBJ1-1, with a tentative D call TRBD1 (6 bases). The V end lost 0 bases, the J end lost 6 bases, and 8 bases lay between the germline ends. CDR1 is SQVTM and CDR2 is ANQGSEA in the germline V gene. The CDR3 is 12 amino acids. CDR3 DNA sequence: TGCAGCGTTGAAGAAGGGGGACCTGAAGCTTTCTTT. This codes for CSVEEGGPEAFF.

The V call is TRBV24-1, the J call TRBJ2-3, with D possibly matching TRBD1 (6 bases). Trimming pared 8 bases from V and 5 bases from J, leaving 13 bases between. The CDR3 has 13 amino acids. Per germline, CDR1 KGHDR and CDR2 SFDVKD. In nucleotides, the CDR3 is TGTGCCACCACCGATCAGGGGATAGATACGCAGTATTTT. This translates into CATTDQGIDTQYF.

This clonotype was counted a few times. The chain employs TRBV28 and TRBJ1-6, with a weak D call TRBD1 (5 bases). Germline V CDR1 and CDR2: MDHEN, SYDVKM. Between the trimmed V and J ends, which lost 5 bases and 0 bases, there was a span of 14 bases. This CDR3 has 17 residues. DNA for the CDR3: TGTGCCAGCAGTACCGGACACTGGAGCTCCTATAATTCACCCCTCCACTTT. Amino acids: CASSTGHWSSYNSPLHF.

The CDR3 reads CAWSPTGGAGGYTF. The CDR3 DNA reads as TGTGCCTGGAGCCCAACAGGGGGCGCAGGTGGCTACACCTTC. The rearrangement links TRBV30 to TRBJ1-2; TRBD1 agrees at 9 bases. In germline, CDR1 is GTSNPN, CDR2 SVGIG (reference sequence). V dropped 3 bases and J dropped 7; count of bases not matched to a gene: 9. The CDR3 has 14 amino acids.